Presented here are 2 T cell receptor beta chains from one specimen sequenced in a study of cytomegalovirus exposure and HLA in healthy donors. 60 Vbeta and 13 Jbeta primers were used in PCR. The data were produced by immunoSEQ multiplex PCR, yet TCRdb's version contains in-frame clones alone and is incomplete. This table has fewer than 250,000 clones, over 80% appearing once. The sequenced material came from PBMCs. The source is a boy aged 2 to 10 in good health and CMV-seronegative.

CDR3 in amino acids: CASSPAGAGGDTQYF. The CDR3 DNA is TGTGCCAGCAGTCCAGCGGGGGCCGGGGGAGATACGCAGTATTTT. The chain joins TRBV6-5 to TRBJ2-3, with 8 bases fitting TRBD2. The V segment lost 5 bases and the J segment 5 bases; nucleotides outside the gene matches: 9. CDR1 and CDR2 (germline): MNHEY, SVGAGI. This CDR3 has 15 amino acids.

The rearrangement links TRBV6-1 to TRBJ2-5; weak D call: TRBD1 (6 bases). The CDR3 is made up of 13 amino acids. Germline V gene sequence: CDR1 MNHNS, CDR2 SASEGT. The V and J ends lost 2 bases and 5 bases respectively, with 9 bases between them. The CDR3 reads CASSENRVETQYF. DNA for the CDR3: TGTGCCAGCAGTGAAAACAGGGTGGAGACCCAGTACTTC.